The clone carrying this T cell receptor (beta chain) appeared a few times. The antigen is unknown. The sample comes from a study of T-cell memory formation after mild COVID-19. The wider study: Clusters were largely donor specific. General study points: That cross-reactive memory joined was suggested by some responding clones appearing in pre-infection memory. Contracting clones localized mainly to CM and EM when CD4+ and mainly to EMRA when CD8+.

TCR alpha and TCR beta cDNA libraries carrying sample barcodes and UMIs came from 5'RACE with constant-segment primers. TCRdb redid the calling of the 5' RACE reads with MiXCR, one entry per CDR3 protein. This table holds 530,000 or so distinct CDR3 sequences, around 15% found once. With V trimmed by 8 bases and J by 1 base, 6 bases remained unmatched. The CDR3 loop spans 14 amino acids. The sequenced sample was PBMCs or a T cell subset sorted from them (not recorded which). This clonotype was obtained from an adult woman who had mild COVID-19 (a few samples of this study predate the infection). Cell type and time point are not known. The genes are TRBV12-3 or TRBV12-4 and TRBJ2-7, with 9 bases fitting TRBD2. The CDR3 is CASGSGRRSYEQYF. In DNA, the CDR3 is TGTGCCAGCGGTAGCGGGAGAAGATCCTACGAGCAGTACTTC.